This T cell receptor beta chain was recorded in a study of response to subunit inactivated influenza vaccine. Notes on the study in general: The authors put forward the suggestion that each seasonal influenza vaccination may bring in only a limited number of new T cells.

TCRdb called the RT-PCR reads again in MiXCR, with one record for every CDR3 protein. This table has some 570,000 distinct CDR3 sequences, roughly 10% appearing once. The germline CDR1 and CDR2 sequences are KGHSH and LQKENI. V dropped 2 bases and J dropped 4; count of bases not matched to a gene: 9. The CDR3 length is 16 residues. Note on this clonotype: Its matching antigen is unknown.

This sample also appeared in a second study, on T cells expressing NK-cell markers. Turning to that study: As the method of synthesis, 5'RACE template switching with UMIs yielded TCR beta cDNA. Seven sequenced donors out of eight were HCMV-seropositive, one seronegative. These clonotypes additionally ranked first within the CD3+CD56-NKG2C+ fraction of a few donors.

The sample was PBMCs from blood, taken on the day of vaccination. The rearrangement uses TRBV18 and TRBJ2-7, with 9 bases that match TRBD2. The sequence derives from a man in his forties or fifties who received an inactivated influenza vaccine. The CDR3 sequence is CASSPSLAGRLYEQYF. The CDR3 region has the DNA TGTGCCAGCTCACCAAGTCTAGCGGGACGCCTTTACGAGCAGTACTTC.